This T cell receptor beta chain was sequenced for a study of technical replicates of blood from several donors. V lost 4 bases and J lost 7; bases outside the gene matches: 7. Germline V gene sequence: CDR1 SNHLY, CDR2 FYNNEI. The CDR3 is 14 residues long. Profiled with immunoSEQ multiplex PCR; TCRdb holds only in-frame clones, not every one. The data contain 65,000 to 90,000 clones, roughly nine tenths of them singletons. The sample comprised T cells isolated from PBMCs. V gene TRBV2 combines with J gene TRBJ1-2, with 9 nucleotides matching TRBD1. This receptor was taken from a human donor in good health. The CDR3 reads CASSARGTGLGYTF. DNA of the CDR3: TGTGCCAGCAGTGCTCGAGGGACAGGGCTTGGCTACACCTTC.